The rows below give T cell receptor beta chains drawn from one sample of a study of CD8 T cells in ankylosing spondylitis. TCRdb processed the 5' RACE reads anew with MiXCR; each CDR3 protein has one entry. The sample yields fewer than 250,000 distinct CDR3 sequences, 15% to 20% seen once. The specimen sequenced was blood, either unsorted or a sorted T cell fraction (not recorded which). These receptors came from a male donor with ankylosing spondylitis. CDR3s include the opening cysteine and the closing phenylalanine or tryptophan. Fields, in order: J gene, clone size, V gene, D gene, CDR3 DNA, CDR3 protein. The D gene is left open where the match is weak. Size is omitted from some rows. Given values are once, few, many or a class for expanded clones.

j_call: TRBJ2-7
clone_size: few
v_call: TRBV27
d_call: -
cdr3_nt: TGTGCCAGCAGTTACCGGGACTCGGGGTGGGAGCAGTACTTC
cdr3_aa: CASSYRDSGWEQYF

j_call: TRBJ2-3
clone_size: many
v_call: TRBV10-3
d_call: TRBD1
cdr3_nt: TGTGCCATCAGGACTGCGACAGGGATTGTAGATACGCAGTATTTT
cdr3_aa: CAIRTATGIVDTQYF

j_call: TRBJ2-7
clone_size: -
v_call: TRBV3-1
d_call: -
cdr3_nt: TGTGCCAGCAGCCCCGACTACTACGAGCAGTACTTC
cdr3_aa: CASSPDYYEQYF

j_call: TRBJ1-3
clone_size: -
v_call: TRBV2
d_call: -
cdr3_nt: TGTGCCAGCAGTGAGAGGTGGATTCGAGGAAACACCATATATTTT
cdr3_aa: CASSERWIRGNTIYF

j_call: TRBJ2-1
clone_size: many
v_call: TRBV7-9
d_call: -
cdr3_nt: TGTGCCAGCAGCCGAGCGGACCCACGATACAATGAGCAGTTCTTC
cdr3_aa: CASSRADPRYNEQFF

j_call: TRBJ2-7
clone_size: few
v_call: TRBV13
d_call: -
cdr3_nt: TGTGCCAGCAGCCTAAACGGGGCCGACGAGCAGTACTTC
cdr3_aa: CASSLNGADEQYF

j_call: TRBJ2-7
clone_size: few
v_call: TRBV2
d_call: TRBD2
cdr3_nt: TGTGCCAGCAGTTCCTGGACTAGCGGGACCTACGAGCAGTACTTC
cdr3_aa: CASSSWTSGTYEQYF

j_call: TRBJ2-7
clone_size: -
v_call: TRBV7-7
d_call: TRBD1
cdr3_nt: TGTGCTAGCAGCTTAGGGACAGGGGGCGCGTACGAGCAGTACTTC
cdr3_aa: CASSLGTGGAYEQYF

j_call: TRBJ1-2
clone_size: -
v_call: TRBV29-1
d_call: -
cdr3_nt: TGCAGCGTTGAGGGAGTGGGGACACCTAACTATGGCTACACCTTC
cdr3_aa: CSVEGVGTPNYGYTF

j_call: TRBJ1-6
clone_size: -
v_call: TRBV6-2/TRBV6-3
d_call: -
cdr3_nt: TGTGCCAGCAGCCCTCGGGGCGAAAATTCACCCCTCCACTTT
cdr3_aa: CASSPRGENSPLHF

j_call: TRBJ2-4
clone_size: -
v_call: TRBV13
d_call: TRBD2
cdr3_nt: TGTGCCAGCAGCACAGGACTAGCGGGAAACATTCAGTACTTC
cdr3_aa: CASSTGLAGNIQYF

j_call: TRBJ2-1
clone_size: few
v_call: TRBV4-3
d_call: TRBD2
cdr3_nt: TGCGCCAGCAGCCAAGATCGGGTCGGGACTAGCTTTTCGTATGAGCAGTTCTTC
cdr3_aa: CASSQDRVGTSFSYEQFF

j_call: TRBJ2-1
clone_size: -
v_call: TRBV11-2
d_call: TRBD1
cdr3_nt: TGTGCCAGCAGCTTGGGACAGGATTATTACAATGAGCAGTTCTTC
cdr3_aa: CASSLGQDYYNEQFF

j_call: TRBJ2-1
clone_size: few
v_call: TRBV27
d_call: -
cdr3_nt: TGTGCCAGCAGTTTAAGTAACTACCCCAATGAGCAGTTCTTC
cdr3_aa: CASSLSNYPNEQFF

j_call: TRBJ1-5
clone_size: once
v_call: TRBV2
d_call: TRBD1
cdr3_nt: TGTGCCAGCAGTGTCTGGACAGGGGCTCAGCCCCAGCATTTT
cdr3_aa: CASSVWTGAQPQHF

j_call: TRBJ1-1
clone_size: few
v_call: TRBV11-3
d_call: TRBD1
cdr3_nt: TGTGCCAGCAGCCTACCGGACAGGGGAACTGAAGCTTTCTTT
cdr3_aa: CASSLPDRGTEAFF